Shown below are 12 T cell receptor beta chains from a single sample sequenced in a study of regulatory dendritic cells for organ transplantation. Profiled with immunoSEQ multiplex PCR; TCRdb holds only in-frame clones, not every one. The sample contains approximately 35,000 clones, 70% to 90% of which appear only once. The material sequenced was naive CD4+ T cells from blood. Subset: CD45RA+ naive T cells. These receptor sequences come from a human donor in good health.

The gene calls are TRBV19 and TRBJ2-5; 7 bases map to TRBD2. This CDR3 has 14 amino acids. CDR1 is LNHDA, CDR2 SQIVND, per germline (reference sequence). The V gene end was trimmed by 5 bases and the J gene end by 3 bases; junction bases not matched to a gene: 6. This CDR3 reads CASSYRLAEETQYF. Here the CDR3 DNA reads TGTGCCAGTAGTTATCGGCTAGCGGAAGAGACCCAGTACTTC.

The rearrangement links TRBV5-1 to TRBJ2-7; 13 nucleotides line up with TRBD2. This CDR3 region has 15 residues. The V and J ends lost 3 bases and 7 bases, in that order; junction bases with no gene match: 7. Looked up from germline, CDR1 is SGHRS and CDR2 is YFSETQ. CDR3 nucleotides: TGCGCCAGCAGCTACACTAGCGGGAGGGCCGGTGAGCAGTACTTC. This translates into CASSYTSGRAGEQYF.

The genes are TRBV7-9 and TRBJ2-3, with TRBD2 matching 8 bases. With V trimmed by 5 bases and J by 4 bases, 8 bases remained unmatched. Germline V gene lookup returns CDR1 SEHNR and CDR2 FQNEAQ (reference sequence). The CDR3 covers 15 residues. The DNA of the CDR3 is TGTGCCAGCAGCCGCGGGGGGACCGCTTCAGATACGCAGTATTTT. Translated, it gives CASSRGGTASDTQYF.

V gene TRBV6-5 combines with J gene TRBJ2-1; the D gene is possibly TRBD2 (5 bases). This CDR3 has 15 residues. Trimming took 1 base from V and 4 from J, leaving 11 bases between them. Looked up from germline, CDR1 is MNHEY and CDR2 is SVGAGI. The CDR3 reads CASSYLGSQYNEQFF. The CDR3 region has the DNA TGTGCCAGCAGTTACTTGGGGAGCCAGTACAATGAGCAGTTCTTC.

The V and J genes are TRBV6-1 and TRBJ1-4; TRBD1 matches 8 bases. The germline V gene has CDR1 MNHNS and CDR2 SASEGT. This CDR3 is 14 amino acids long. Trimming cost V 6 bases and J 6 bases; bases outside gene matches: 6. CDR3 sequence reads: CASRRTGKDEKLFF. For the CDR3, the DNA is TGTGCCAGCAGACGGACAGGGAAAGATGAAAAACTGTTTTTT.

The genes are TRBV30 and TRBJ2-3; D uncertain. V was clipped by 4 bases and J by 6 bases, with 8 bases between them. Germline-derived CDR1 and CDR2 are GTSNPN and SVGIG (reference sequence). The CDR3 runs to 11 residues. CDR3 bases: TGTGCCTGGATTAGGTTCGATACGCAGTATTTT. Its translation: CAWIRFDTQYF.

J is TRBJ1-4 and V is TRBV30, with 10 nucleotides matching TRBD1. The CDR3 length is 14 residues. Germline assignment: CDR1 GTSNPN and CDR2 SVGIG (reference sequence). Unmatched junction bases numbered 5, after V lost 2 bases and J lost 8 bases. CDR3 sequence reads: CAWSPGQGREKLFF. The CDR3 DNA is TGTGCCTGGAGTCCGGGACAGGGGAGAGAAAAACTGTTTTTT.

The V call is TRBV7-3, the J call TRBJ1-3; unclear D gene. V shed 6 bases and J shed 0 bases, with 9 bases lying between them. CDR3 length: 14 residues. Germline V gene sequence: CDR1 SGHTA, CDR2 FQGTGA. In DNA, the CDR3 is TGTGCCAGCAGTTCGGACCCCTCTGGAAACACCATATATTTT. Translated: CASSSDPSGNTIYF.

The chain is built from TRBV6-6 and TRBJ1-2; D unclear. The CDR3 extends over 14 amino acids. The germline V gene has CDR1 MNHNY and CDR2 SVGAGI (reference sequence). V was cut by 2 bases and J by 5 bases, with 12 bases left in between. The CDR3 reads CASSYEGQLYGYTF. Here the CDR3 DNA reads TGTGCCAGCAGTTACGAAGGTCAGCTGTATGGCTACACCTTC.

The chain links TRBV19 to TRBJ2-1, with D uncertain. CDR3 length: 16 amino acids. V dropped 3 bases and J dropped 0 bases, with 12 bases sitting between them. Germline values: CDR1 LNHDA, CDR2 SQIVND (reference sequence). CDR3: CASSIADPSSYNEQFF. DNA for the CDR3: TGTGCCAGTAGTATCGCTGATCCTAGCTCCTACAATGAGCAGTTCTTC.

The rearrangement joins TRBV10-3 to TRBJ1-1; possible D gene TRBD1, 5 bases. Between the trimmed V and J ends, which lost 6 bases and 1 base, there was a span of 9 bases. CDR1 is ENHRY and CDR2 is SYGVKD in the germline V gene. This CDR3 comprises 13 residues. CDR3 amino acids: CAIRGTGNTEAFF. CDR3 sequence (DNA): TGTGCCATCAGGGGGACGGGGAACACTGAAGCTTTCTTT.

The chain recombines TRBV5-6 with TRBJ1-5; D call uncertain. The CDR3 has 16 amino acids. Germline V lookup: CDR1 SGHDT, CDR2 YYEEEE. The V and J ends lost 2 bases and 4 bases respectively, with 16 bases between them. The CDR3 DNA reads TGTGCCAGCAGCTTAGGGCCCCCGCTTCAAAATCAGCCCCAGCATTTT. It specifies CASSLGPPLQNQPQHF.